The T cell receptor beta chain described here comes from a study of T cells in Graves' hyperthyroidism and ophthalmopathy. In its sample, this clonotype was seen a few times. RNA transcripts were the template for amplifying TCR beta CDR3 regions. During a first-round RT-PCR of the TCR CDR3, the HTBI primer set was used. TCRdb ran MiXCR on the multiplex PCR reads and lists one entry per CDR3 protein. In the table there are nearly 750,000 distinct CDR3 sequences, just over 35% of which are singletons. Trimming left V 6 bases short and J 3 bases short, with 27 bases between. This CDR3 comprises 19 residues.

This sequence was found in a woman between 40 and 55 years old with Graves' hyperthyroidism. The chain has TRBV12-3 or TRBV12-4 and TRBJ1-3; possibly TRBD1 for D (5 bases). Sequenced input: blood. This CDR3 is CASRSTHFGASQGGNTIYF. The CDR3 nucleotides are TGTGCCAGCAGATCAACTCATTTCGGAGCAAGTCAGGGTGGAAACACCATATATTTT.